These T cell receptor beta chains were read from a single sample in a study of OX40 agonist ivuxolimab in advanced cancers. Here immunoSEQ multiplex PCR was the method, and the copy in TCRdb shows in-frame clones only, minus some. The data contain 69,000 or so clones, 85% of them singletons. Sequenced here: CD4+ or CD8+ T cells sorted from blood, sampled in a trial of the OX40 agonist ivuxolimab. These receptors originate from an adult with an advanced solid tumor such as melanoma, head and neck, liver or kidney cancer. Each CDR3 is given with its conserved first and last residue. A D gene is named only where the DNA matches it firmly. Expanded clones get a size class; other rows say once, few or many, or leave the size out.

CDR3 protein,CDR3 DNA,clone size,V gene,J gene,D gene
CASSFYLSGANVLTF,TGTGCCAGCAGCTTTTACCTCTCTGGGGCCAACGTCCTGACTTTC,.,TRBV7-9,TRBJ2-6,.
CASSLLRLSQPQHF,TGTGCCAGCAGTTTGTTAAGGCTAAGCCAGCCCCAGCATTTT,.,TRBV28,TRBJ1-5,.
CASSRGQRGYYNEQFF,TGTGCCAGCAGCCGTGGGCAGCGGGGTTATTACAATGAGCAGTTCTTC,.,TRBV4-2,TRBJ2-1,TRBD2
CASSQNSATNEKLFF,TGCGCCAGCAGCCAAAACAGTGCAACTAATGAAAAACTGTTTTTT,.,TRBV5-1,TRBJ1-4,.
CASSSRQGRGTEAFF,TGTGCCAGCAGCTCTCGACAGGGGAGGGGCACTGAAGCTTTCTTT,.,TRBV11-3,TRBJ1-1,TRBD1
CASSSYRVSSEQYF,TGTGCCAGCAGTTCTTACAGGGTGAGCTCAGAGCAGTACTTC,.,TRBV27,TRBJ2-7,.
CASSLGGISYGYTF,TGTGCCAGCAGCTTAGGAGGCATCAGCTATGGCTACACCTTC,.,TRBV11-2,TRBJ1-2,.
CASSLQKNTEAFF,TGTGCCAGTTCTTTACAGAAGAACACTGAAGCTTTCTTT,once,TRBV18,TRBJ1-1,.
CAISVAPYNSPLHF,TGTGCCATCAGTGTAGCCCCTTATAATTCACCCCTCCACTTT,.,TRBV10-3,TRBJ1-6,.
CASSPTNGNTEAFF,TGTGCCAGCTCACCTACCAACGGGAACACTGAAGCTTTCTTT,.,TRBV18,TRBJ1-1,.
CSVAGTGLYEQYF,TGCAGCGTCGCCGGGACAGGGCTCTACGAGCAGTACTTC,.,TRBV29-1,TRBJ2-7,TRBD1
CASSKTGGGHTEAFF,TGTGCCAGCAGCAAAACAGGGGGCGGTCACACTGAAGCTTTCTTT,.,TRBV5-4,TRBJ1-1,TRBD1
CASSLGSGIGDYGYTF,TGCGCCAGCAGCTTGGGGTCGGGCATAGGTGACTATGGCTACACCTTC,.,TRBV5-1,TRBJ1-2,.
CASTGQSATNEKLFF,TGTGCCAGTACAGGACAGTCTGCAACTAATGAAAAACTGTTTTTT,.,TRBV19,TRBJ1-4,.
CASSYQGASDTQYF,TGTGCCAGCAGTTACCAGGGGGCCTCAGATACGCAGTATTTT,few,TRBV6-5,TRBJ2-3,TRBD1